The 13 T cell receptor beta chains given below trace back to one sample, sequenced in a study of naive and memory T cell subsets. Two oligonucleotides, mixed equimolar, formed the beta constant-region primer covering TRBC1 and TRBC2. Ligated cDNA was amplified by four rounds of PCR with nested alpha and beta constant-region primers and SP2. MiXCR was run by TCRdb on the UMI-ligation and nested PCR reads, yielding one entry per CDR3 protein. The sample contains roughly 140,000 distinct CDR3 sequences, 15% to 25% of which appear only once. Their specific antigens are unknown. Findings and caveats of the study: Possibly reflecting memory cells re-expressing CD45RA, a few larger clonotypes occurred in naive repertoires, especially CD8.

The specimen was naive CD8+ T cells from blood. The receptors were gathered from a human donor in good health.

This CDR3 is CAIEPDGQIVYEQYF. DNA of the CDR3: TGTGCAATCGAACCGGACGGACAGATAGTCTACGAGCAGTACTTC. This chain connects TRBV6-1 to TRBJ2-7, with D possibly matching TRBD1 (6 bases). The germline CDR1 and CDR2 sequences are MNHNS and SASEGT. The CDR3 has 15 amino acids.

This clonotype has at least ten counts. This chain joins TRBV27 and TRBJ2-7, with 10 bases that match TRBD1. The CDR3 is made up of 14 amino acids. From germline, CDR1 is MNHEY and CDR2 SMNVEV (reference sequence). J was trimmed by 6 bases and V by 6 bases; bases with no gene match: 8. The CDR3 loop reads CASRTGGSSGEQYF. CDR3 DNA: TGTGCCAGCAGGACAGGGGGCTCCTCTGGCGAGCAGTACTTC.

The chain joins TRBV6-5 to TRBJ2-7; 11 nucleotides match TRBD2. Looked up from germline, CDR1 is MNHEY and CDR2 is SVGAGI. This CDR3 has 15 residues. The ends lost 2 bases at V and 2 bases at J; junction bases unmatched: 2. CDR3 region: CASSYMTSGAYEQYF. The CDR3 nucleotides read TGTGCCAGCAGTTACATGACTAGCGGGGCCTACGAGCAGTACTTC.

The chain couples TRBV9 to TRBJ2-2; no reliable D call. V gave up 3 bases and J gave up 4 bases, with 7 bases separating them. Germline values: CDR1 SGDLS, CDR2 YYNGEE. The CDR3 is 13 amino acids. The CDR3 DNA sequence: TGTGCCAGCAGCGCGCCGGTCACCGGGGAGCTGTTTTTT. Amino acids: CASSAPVTGELFF.

This CDR3 reads CASSKQGEINGYTF. The CDR3 DNA follows: TGCGCCAGCAGTAAACAGGGTGAAATTAATGGCTACACCTTC. The rearrangement links TRBV5-1 to TRBJ1-2, with D perhaps matching TRBD1 (6 bases). Germline CDR1 and CDR2: SGHRS and YFSETQ. CDR3 length: 14 amino acids. The V end was cut by 5 bases, the J end by 6 bases, with 17 bases between. The full variable domain, completed using reference TRBV5-1 and TRBJ1-2, is KAGVTQTPRYLIKTRGQQVTLSCSPISGHRSVSWYQQTPGQGLQFLFEYFSETQRNKGNFPGRFSGRQFSNSRSEMNVSTLELGDSALYLCASSKQGEINGYTFGSGTRLTVV.

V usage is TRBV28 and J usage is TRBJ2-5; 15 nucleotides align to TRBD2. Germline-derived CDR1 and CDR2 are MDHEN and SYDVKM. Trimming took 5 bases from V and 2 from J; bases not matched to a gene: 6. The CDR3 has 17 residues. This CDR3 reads CASSMGLAGGLQETQYF. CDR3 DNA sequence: TGTGCCAGCAGTATGGGACTAGCGGGAGGCTTACAAGAGACCCAGTACTTC.

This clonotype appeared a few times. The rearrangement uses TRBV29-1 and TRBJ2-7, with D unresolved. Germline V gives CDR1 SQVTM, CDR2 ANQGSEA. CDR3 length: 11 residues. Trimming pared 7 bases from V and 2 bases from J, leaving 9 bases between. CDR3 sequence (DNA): TGCAGCGCCCTGATAGCCTACGAGCAGTACTTC. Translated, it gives CSALIAYEQYF.

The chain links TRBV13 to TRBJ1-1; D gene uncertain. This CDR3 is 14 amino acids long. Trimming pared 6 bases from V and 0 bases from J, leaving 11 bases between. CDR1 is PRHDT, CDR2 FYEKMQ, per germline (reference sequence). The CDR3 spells CASSQLNLNTEAFF. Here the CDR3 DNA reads TGTGCCAGCAGTCAACTGAACCTGAACACTGAAGCTTTCTTT.

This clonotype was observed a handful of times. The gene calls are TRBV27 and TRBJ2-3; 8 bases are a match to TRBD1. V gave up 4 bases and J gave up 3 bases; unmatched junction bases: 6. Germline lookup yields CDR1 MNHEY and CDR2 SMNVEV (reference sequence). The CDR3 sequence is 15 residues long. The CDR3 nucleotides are TGTGCCAGCAGTTCTACAGGGGGAAGGACAGATACGCAGTATTTT. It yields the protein CASSSTGGRTDTQYF.

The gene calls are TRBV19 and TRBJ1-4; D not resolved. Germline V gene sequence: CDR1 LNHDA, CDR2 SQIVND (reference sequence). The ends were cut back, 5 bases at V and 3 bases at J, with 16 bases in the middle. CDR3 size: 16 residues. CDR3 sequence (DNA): TGTGCCAGTAGTCCACGGGCCTCCAAAGCTAATGAAAAACTGTTTTTT. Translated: CASSPRASKANEKLFF.

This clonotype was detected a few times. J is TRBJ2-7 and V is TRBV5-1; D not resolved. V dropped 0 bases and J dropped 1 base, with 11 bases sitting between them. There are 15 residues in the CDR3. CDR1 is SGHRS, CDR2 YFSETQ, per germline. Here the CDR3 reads CASSLVADSSYEQYF. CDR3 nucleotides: TGCGCCAGCAGCTTGGTGGCTGATTCTTCCTACGAGCAGTACTTC.

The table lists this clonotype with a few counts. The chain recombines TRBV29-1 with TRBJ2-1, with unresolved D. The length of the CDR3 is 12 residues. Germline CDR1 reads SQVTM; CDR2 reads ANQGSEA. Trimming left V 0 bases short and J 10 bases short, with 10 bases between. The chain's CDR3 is CSVEDRSPEQFF. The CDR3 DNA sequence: TGCAGCGTTGAAGATCGCAGTCCCGAGCAGTTCTTC.

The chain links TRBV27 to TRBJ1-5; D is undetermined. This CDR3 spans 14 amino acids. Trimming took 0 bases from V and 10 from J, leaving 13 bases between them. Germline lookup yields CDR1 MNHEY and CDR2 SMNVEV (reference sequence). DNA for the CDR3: TGTGCCAGCAGTTTATCGGCAACCGGGAGCCCCCAGCATTTT. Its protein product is CASSLSATGSPQHF.